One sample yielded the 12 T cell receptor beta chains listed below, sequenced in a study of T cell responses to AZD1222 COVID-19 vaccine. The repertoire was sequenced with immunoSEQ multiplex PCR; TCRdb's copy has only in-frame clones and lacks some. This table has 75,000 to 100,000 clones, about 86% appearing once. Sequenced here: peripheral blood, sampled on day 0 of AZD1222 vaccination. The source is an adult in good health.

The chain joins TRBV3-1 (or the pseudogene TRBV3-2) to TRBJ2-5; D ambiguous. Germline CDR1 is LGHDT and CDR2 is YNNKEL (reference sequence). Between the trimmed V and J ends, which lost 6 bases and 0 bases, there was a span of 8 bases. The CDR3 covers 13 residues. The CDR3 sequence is CASRQSYQETQYF. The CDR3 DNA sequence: TGTGCCAGCAGACAGTCGTACCAAGAGACCCAGTACTTC.

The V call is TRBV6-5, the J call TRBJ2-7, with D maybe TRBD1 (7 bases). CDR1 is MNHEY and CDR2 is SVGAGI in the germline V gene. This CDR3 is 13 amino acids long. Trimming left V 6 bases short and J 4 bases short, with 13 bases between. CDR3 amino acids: CASREGQLYEQYF. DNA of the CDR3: TGTGCCAGCAGGGAGGGACAGCTTTACGAGCAGTACTTC.

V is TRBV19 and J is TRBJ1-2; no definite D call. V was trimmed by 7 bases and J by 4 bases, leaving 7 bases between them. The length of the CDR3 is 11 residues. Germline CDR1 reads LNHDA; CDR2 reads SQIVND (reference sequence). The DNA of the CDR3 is TGTGCCAGTATGGAGATCTATGGCTACACCTTC. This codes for CASMEIYGYTF.

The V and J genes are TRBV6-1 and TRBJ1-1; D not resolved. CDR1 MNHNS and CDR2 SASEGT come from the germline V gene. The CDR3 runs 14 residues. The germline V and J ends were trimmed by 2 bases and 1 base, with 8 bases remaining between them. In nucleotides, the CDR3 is TGTGCCAGCAGTGAATGGAGAACGAACACTGAAGCTTTCTTT. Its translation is CASSEWRTNTEAFF.

The CDR3 reads CAVGWGGPYNEQFF. CDR3 sequence (DNA): TGTGCCGTCGGCTGGGGGGGACCCTACAATGAGCAGTTCTTC. The chain joins TRBV19 to TRBJ2-1, with 7 bases aligning to TRBD2. This CDR3 has 14 residues. From germline, CDR1 is LNHDA and CDR2 SQIVND (reference sequence). The V segment lost 11 bases and the J segment 2 bases; nucleotides outside the gene matches: 9.

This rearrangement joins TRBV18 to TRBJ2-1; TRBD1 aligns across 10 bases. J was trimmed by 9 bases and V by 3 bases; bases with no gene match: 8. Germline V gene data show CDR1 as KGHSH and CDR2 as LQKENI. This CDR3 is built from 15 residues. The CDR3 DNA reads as TGTGCCAGCTCACCTCCGGGACAGGGGATCGGTGAGCAGTTCTTC. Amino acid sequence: CASSPPGQGIGEQFF.

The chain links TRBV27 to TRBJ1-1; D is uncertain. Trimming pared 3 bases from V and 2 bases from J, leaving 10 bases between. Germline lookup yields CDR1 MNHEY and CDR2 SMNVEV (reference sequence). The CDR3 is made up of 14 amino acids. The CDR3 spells CASSFGRENTEAFF. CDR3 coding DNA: TGTGCCAGCAGTTTTGGACGGGAAAACACTGAAGCTTTCTTT.

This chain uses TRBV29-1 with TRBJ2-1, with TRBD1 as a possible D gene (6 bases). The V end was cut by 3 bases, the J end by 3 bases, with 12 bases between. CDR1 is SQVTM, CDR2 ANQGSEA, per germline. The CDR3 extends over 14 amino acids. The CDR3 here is CSVDRGQLYNEQFF. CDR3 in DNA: TGCAGCGTTGACCGTGGACAGCTCTACAATGAGCAGTTCTTC.

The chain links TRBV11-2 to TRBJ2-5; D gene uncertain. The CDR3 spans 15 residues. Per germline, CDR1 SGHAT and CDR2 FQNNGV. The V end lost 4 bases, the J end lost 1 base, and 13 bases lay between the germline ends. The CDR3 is CASSYGPNIQETQYF. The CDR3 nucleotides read TGTGCCAGCAGCTACGGACCGAACATCCAAGAGACCCAGTACTTC.

The CDR3 DNA follows: TGTGCCAGCAGCGTGGGGGCCTACGAGCAGTACTTC. It yields the protein CASSVGAYEQYF. This chain uses TRBV5-5 with TRBJ2-7; the D call may be TRBD1 or TRBD2 (5 bases each). CDR3 length equals 12 residues. Looked up from germline, CDR1 is SGHKS and CDR2 is YYEKEE (reference sequence). The V gene lost 4 bases and the J gene lost 2 bases, with 7 bases spanning the gap.

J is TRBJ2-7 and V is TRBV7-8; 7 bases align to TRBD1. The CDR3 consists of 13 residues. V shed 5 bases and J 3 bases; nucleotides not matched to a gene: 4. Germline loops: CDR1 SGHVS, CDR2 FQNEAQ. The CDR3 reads CASSTSGGYEQYF. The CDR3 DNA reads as TGTGCCAGCAGCACGTCAGGGGGCTACGAGCAGTACTTC.

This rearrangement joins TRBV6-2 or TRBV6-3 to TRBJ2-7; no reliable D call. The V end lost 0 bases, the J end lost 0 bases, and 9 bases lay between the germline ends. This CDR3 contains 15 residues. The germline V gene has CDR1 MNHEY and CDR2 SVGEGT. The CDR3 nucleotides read TGTGCCAGCAGTTACTCCAGTGGCAGCTCCTACGAGCAGTACTTC. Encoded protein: CASSYSSGSSYEQYF.